The entry that follows covers one T cell receptor (beta chain) sequence. Its antigen is unidentified. The source of the sample is a study of chemoradiotherapy in HPV16-positive cancers. Study-wide findings and caveats: During treatment, candidate HPV-specific clones and E7-related motifs expanded in tumor. In HPV16-positive patients, HPV-responsive T-cell expansion tracked better recurrence-free survival. HPV-specific T cells were functionally defined from only two HPV16-positive patients.

Trimming stripped 2 bases from V and 6 bases from J, with 11 bases between. CDR3 length: 13 residues. CDR1 GTSNPN and CDR2 SVGIG come from the germline V gene (reference sequence). Assay used: immunoSEQ multiplex PCR; TCRdb lists only in-frame clones, some missing. The data show roughly 9,000 clones, with 60% to 80% seen just once and roughly 9.5% held by the top ten. Over chemoradiotherapy, repertoires were sampled more than once. The V gene is TRBV30, the J gene TRBJ1-5; D call uncertain. The source of this sequence is a human donor with HPV-associated anogenital cancer. This sample was gathered from a patient who underwent chemoradiotherapy. The CDR3 coding sequence is TGTGCCTGGAGTCCCTCCCTTTTTCAGCCCCAGCATTTT. It yields the protein CAWSPSLFQPQHF.